This entry features one TCR beta chain sequence. Antigen specificity is unknown. Molecular barcoding with unique molecular identifiers was used for the TCRbeta library. One entry per CDR3 protein results from TCRdb running MiXCR on the PCR reads. Counted here are about 200,000 distinct CDR3 sequences, approximately 6% occurring once; the ten biggest clones make up approximately 4.1%. The CDR3 sequence is 18 residues long. V lost 7 bases and J 0 bases, leaving 19 bases between the germline ends. CDR1 SNHLY and CDR2 FYNNEI come from the germline V gene. The sample comes from a study of T-cell reconstitution after alpha-beta-depleted transplantation in children. Study-level results: Newly produced T cells mostly accounted for T-cell counts and diversity one year post-transplant. Several hundred expanded graft clones reportedly gave rise to the alpha-beta T cells present about two months after transplant. At day 60, the high TCRbeta diversity found in some patients originated from recipient T cells and thymic progenitors that had survived.

The material sequenced was PBMCs, taken before TCRalphabeta/CD19-depleted stem cell transplant. This TCR came from a girl under three years old with combined immunodeficiency, due to receive a stem cell transplant. This chain uses TRBV2 with TRBJ2-6; tentative D call: TRBD2 (6 bases). This chain's CDR3 is CASTEEGGGFSGANVLTF. The CDR3, as DNA: TGTGCCAGCACCGAGGAGGGAGGTGGATTCTCTGGGGCCAACGTCCTGACTTTC.